This TCR beta chain was recovered during a study of cytomegalovirus exposure and HLA in healthy donors. This clone has just a few counts. Vbeta (60) and Jbeta (13) primers were used in the PCR. Assay: immunoSEQ multiplex PCR; the TCRdb copy retains only in-frame clones and omits some. The sample contains hundreds of thousands of clones, about 80% of which appear only once. The source material was PBMCs. The source is a man aged 35-49 years in good health and CMV-seropositive.

DNA of the CDR3: TGTGCCAGTAGCATCTCACCTTACAGTTCCTACGAGCAGTACTTC. Translating it yields CASSISPYSSYEQYF. The rearrangement links TRBV19 to TRBJ2-7, with D unresolved. The CDR3 runs 15 residues. Trimming removed 6 bases at V and 1 base at J, with 16 bases between. Germline assignment: CDR1 LNHDA and CDR2 SQIVND (reference sequence).